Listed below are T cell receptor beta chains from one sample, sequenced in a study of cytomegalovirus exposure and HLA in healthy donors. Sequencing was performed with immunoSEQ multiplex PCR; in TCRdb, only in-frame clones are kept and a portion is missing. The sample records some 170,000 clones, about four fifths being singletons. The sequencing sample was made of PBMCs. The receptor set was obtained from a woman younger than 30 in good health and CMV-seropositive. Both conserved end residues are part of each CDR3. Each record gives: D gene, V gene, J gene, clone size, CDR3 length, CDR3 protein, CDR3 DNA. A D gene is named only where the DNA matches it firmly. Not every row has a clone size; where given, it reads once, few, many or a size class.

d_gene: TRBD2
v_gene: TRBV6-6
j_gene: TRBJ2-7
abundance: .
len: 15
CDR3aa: CASSYRLAGLNEQYF
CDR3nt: TGTGCCAGCAGTTACCGACTAGCTGGGTTGAACGAGCAGTACTTC

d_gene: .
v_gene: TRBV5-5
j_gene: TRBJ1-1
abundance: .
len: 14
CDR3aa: CASSPGQIGAEAFF
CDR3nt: TGTGCCAGCAGCCCCGGACAAATCGGCGCTGAAGCTTTCTTT

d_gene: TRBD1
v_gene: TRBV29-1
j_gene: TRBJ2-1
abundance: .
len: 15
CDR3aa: CSVEAEAGGSDEQFF
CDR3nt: TGCAGCGTTGAAGCGGAAGCAGGGGGAAGCGATGAGCAGTTCTTC

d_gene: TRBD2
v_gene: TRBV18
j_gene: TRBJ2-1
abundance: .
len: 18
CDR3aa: CASSHGGAGVSSYNEQFF
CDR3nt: TGTGCCAGCTCACACGGAGGAGCGGGGGTAAGCTCCTACAATGAGCAGTTCTTC

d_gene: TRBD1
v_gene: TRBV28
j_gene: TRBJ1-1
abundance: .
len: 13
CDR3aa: CASRIQGSTEAFF
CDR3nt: TGTGCCAGCAGAATACAGGGGAGCACTGAAGCTTTCTTT

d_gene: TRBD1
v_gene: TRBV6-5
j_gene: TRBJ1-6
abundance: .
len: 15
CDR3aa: CATTQGVTYNSPLHF
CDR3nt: TGTGCCACGACGCAGGGGGTTACCTATAATTCACCCCTCCACTTT

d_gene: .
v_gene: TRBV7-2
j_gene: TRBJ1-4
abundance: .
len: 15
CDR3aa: CASSPGLATNEKLFF
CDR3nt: TGTGCCAGCAGCCCCGGACTGGCAACTAATGAAAAACTGTTTTTT

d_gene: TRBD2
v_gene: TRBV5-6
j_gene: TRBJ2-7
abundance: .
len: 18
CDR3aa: CASSLTLPGGKYSYEQYF
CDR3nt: TGTGCCAGCAGCTTAACCCTACCGGGAGGCAAATACTCCTACGAGCAGTACTTC

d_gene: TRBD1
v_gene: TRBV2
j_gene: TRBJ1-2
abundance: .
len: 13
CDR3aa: CASSGQGPNGYTF
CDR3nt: TGTGCCAGCAGTGGACAGGGCCCCAATGGCTACACCTTC

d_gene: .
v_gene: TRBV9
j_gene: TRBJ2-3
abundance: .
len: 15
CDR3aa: CASSVGGSSTDTQYF
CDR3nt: TGTGCCAGCAGCGTAGGCGGTTCTAGCACAGATACGCAGTATTTT

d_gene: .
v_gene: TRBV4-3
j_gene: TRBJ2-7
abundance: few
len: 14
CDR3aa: CASSQGPGSYEQYF
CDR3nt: TGCGCCAGCAGCCAAGGGCCAGGGTCCTACGAGCAGTACTTC

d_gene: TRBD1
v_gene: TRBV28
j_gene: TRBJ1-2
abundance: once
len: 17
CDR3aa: CASSKRPGTGANYGYTF
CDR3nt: TGTGCCAGCTCCAAGAGGCCCGGGACAGGGGCTAACTATGGCTACACCTTC

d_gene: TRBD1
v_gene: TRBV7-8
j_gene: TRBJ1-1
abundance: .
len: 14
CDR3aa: CASTPTGDDTEAFF
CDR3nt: TGTGCCAGCACTCCTACAGGGGACGACACTGAAGCTTTCTTT

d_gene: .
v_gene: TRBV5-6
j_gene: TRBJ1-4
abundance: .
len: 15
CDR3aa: CASSPTGSTNEKLFF
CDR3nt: TGTGCCAGCAGCCCAACAGGGTCAACTAATGAAAAACTGTTTTTT

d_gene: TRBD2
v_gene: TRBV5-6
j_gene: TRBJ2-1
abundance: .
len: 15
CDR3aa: CASSSTSGGYNEQFF
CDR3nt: TGTGCCAGCAGCTCTACTAGCGGGGGCTACAATGAGCAGTTCTTC

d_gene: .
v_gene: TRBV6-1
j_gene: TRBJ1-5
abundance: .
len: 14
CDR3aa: CASRGGYSNQPQHF
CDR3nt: TGTGCCAGCCGAGGAGGTTATAGCAATCAGCCCCAGCATTTT

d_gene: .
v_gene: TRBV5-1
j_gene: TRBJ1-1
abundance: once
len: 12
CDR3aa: CASMSGGFEAFF
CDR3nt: TGCGCCAGCATGAGCGGGGGCTTTGAAGCTTTCTTT

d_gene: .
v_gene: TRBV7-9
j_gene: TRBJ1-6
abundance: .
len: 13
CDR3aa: CASIAGGNSPLHF
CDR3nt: TGTGCCAGCATTGCAGGTGGGAATTCACCCCTCCACTTT

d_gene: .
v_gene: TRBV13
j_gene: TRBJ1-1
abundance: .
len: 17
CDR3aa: CASSATTGITLRTEAFF
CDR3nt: TGTGCCAGCAGCGCCACGACAGGTATTACGTTGCGCACTGAAGCTTTCTTT

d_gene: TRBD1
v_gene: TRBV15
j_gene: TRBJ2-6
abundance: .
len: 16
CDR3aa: CATSRDDRAGANVLTF
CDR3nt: TGTGCCACCAGCAGAGACGACAGGGCTGGGGCCAACGTCCTGACTTTC

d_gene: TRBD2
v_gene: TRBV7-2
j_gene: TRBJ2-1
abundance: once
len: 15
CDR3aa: CASSLDSGSYNEQFF
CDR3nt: TGTGCCAGCAGCTTAGATAGCGGGTCCTACAATGAGCAGTTCTTC

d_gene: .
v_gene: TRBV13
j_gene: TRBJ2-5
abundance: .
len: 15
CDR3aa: CASSLDNGRKKTQYF
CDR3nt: TGTGCCAGCAGCTTAGACAATGGCAGGAAAAAGACCCAGTACTTC

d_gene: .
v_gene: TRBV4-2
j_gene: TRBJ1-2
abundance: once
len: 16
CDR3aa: CASIQGFYQAFYGYTF
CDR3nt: TGTGCCAGCATCCAAGGTTTTTACCAGGCCTTCTATGGCTACACCTTC

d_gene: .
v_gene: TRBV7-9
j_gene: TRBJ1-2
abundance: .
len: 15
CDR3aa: CASSFPKPPEYGYTF
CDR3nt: TGTGCCAGCAGCTTCCCCAAGCCCCCCGAATACGGCTACACCTTC

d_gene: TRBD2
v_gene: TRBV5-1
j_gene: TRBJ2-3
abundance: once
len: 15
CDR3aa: CASNIAGGGTDTQYF
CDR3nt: TGCGCCAGCAACATAGCGGGGGGTGGTACAGATACGCAGTATTTT

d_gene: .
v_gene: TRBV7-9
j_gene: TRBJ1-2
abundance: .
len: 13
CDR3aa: CASSLGGSGRYTF
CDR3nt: TGTGCCAGCAGCTTAGGAGGTTCAGGGCGCTACACCTTC

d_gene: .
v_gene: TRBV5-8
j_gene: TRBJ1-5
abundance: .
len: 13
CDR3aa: CASSVAWDQPQHF
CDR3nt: TGTGCCAGCAGCGTAGCCTGGGATCAGCCCCAGCATTTT

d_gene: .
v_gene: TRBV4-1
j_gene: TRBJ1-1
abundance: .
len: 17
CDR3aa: CASSRAPLTGLNTEAFF
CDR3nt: TGCGCCAGCAGCCGGGCGCCCCTTACAGGGTTAAACACTGAAGCTTTCTTT

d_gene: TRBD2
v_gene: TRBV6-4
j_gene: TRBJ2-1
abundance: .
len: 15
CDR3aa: CASSESAGGPNEQFF
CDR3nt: TGTGCCAGCAGTGAATCAGCGGGGGGGCCTAATGAGCAGTTCTTC

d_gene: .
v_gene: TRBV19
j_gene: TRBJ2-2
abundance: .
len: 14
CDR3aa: CASSSSGDTGELFF
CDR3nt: TGTGCCAGTAGTAGTTCCGGGGACACCGGGGAGCTGTTTTTT

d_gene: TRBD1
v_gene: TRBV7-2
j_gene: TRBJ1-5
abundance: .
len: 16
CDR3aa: CASSLVTGGSNQPQHF
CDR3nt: TGTGCCAGCAGCTTAGTAACAGGGGGTAGCAATCAGCCCCAGCATTTT

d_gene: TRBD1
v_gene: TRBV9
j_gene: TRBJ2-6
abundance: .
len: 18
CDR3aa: CASSPPGQGTTGANVLTF
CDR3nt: TGTGCCAGCAGCCCACCGGGACAGGGCACTACTGGGGCCAACGTCCTGACTTTC

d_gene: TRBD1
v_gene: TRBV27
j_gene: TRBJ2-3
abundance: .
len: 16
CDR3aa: CASNRGTGSPTDTQYF
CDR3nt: TGTGCCAGCAATAGGGGGACAGGGAGTCCCACAGATACGCAGTATTTT

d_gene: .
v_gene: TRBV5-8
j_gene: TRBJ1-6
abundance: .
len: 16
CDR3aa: CASSNEGQLYNSPLHF
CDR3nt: TGTGCCAGCAGCAACGAGGGACAACTATATAATTCACCCCTCCACTTT

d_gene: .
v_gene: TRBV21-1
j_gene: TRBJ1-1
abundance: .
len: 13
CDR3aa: CASSKLGETEAFF
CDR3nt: TGTGCCAGCAGCAAGCTAGGAGAAACTGAAGCTTTCTTT

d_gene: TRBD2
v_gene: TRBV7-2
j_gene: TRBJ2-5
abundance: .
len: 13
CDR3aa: CASSPGLQETQYF
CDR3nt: TGTGCCAGCAGCCCGGGACTACAAGAGACCCAGTACTTC

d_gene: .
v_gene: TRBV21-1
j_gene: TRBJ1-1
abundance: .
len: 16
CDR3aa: CASSKGQTHRNTEAFF
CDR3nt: TGTGCCAGCAGCAAAGGACAGACCCACAGGAACACTGAAGCTTTCTTT

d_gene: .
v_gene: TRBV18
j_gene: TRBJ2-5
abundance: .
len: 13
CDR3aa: CASSVQVGETQYF
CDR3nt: TGTGCCAGCTCGGTGCAGGTGGGAGAGACCCAGTACTTC

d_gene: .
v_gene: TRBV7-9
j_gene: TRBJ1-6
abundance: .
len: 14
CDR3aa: CASSLITDNSPLHF
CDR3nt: TGTGCCAGCAGCTTAATAACTGATAATTCACCCCTCCACTTT

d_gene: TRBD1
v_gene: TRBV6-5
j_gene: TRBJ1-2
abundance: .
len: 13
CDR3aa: CASSYPRGYGYTF
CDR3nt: TGTGCCAGCAGTTACCCCAGGGGGTATGGCTACACCTTC

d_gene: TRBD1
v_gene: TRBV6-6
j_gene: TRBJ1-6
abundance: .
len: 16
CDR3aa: CASVYPLDRGNSPLHF
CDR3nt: TGTGCCAGCGTCTATCCTTTGGACAGGGGTAATTCACCCCTCCACTTT

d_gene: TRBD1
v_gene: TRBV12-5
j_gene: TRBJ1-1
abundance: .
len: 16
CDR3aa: CASGWSGQGAGTEAFF
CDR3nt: TGTGCTAGTGGTTGGTCGGGACAGGGGGCGGGCACTGAAGCTTTCTTT

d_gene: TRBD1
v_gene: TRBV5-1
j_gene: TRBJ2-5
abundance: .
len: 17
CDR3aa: CASSLTAGTGGGETQYF
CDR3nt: TGCGCCAGCAGCCTGACCGCCGGGACAGGGGGGGGAGAGACCCAGTACTTC

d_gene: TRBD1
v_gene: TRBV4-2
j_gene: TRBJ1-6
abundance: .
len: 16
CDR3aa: CASSSQGRSYNSPLHF
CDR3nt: TGTGCCAGCAGTTCACAGGGGAGGTCCTATAATTCACCCCTCCACTTT

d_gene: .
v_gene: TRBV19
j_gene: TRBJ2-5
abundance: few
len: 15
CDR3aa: CASSIGGGAQETQYF
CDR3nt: TGTGCCAGTAGTATCGGTGGGGGGGCTCAAGAGACCCAGTACTTC

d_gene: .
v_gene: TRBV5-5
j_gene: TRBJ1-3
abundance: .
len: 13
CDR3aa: CASSFSSGNTIYF
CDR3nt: TGTGCCAGCAGCTTCAGCTCTGGAAACACCATATATTTT

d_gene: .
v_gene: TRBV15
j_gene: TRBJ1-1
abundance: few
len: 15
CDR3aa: CATSSQGFLNTEAFF
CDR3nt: TGTGCCACCAGCAGCCAGGGGTTTCTGAACACTGAAGCTTTCTTT

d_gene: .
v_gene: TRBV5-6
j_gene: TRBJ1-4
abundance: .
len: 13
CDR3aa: CASSLGTDEKLFF
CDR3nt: TGTGCCAGCAGCTTGGGGACAGATGAAAAACTGTTTTTT

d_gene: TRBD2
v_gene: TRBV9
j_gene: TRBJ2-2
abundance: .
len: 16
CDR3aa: CASSPTSGGSFGELFF
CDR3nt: TGTGCCAGCAGCCCCACTAGCGGGGGGTCGTTCGGGGAGCTGTTTTTT

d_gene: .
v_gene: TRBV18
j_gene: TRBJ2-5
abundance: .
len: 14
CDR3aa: CASSLSTGLETQYF
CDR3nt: TGTGCCAGCTCCCTAAGCACAGGTCTAGAGACCCAGTACTTC

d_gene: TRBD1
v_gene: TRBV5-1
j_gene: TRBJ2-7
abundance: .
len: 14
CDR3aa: CASSRDRGMYEQYF
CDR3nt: TGCGCCAGCAGCCGGGACAGGGGGATGTACGAGCAGTACTTC

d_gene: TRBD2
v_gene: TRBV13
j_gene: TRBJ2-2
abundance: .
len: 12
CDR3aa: CAQRGETGELFF
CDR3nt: TGTGCCCAGCGGGGGGAGACCGGGGAGCTGTTTTTT

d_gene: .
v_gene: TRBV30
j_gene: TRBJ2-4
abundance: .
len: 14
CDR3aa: CAWSVRIGVDSQYF
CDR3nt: TGTGCCTGGAGTGTTAGAATCGGGGTGGACAGTCAGTACTTC

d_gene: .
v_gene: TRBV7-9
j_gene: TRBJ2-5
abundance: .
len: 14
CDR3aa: CASSLVPGLETQYF
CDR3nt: TGTGCCAGCAGCTTAGTCCCAGGGTTGGAGACCCAGTACTTC

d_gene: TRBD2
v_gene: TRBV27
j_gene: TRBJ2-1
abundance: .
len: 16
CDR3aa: CASSLFRLAVGNEQFF
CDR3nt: TGTGCCAGCAGTTTATTTAGGCTAGCGGTGGGGAATGAGCAGTTCTTC

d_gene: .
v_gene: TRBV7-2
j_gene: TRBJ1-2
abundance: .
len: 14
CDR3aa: CASSPGAGVKGYTF
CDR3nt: TGTGCCAGCAGCCCAGGGGCGGGTGTTAAGGGCTACACCTTC

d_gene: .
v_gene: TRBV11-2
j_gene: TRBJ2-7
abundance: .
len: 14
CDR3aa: CASSPRPQLYEQYF
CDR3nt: TGTGCCAGCAGCCCCCGACCACAGCTGTACGAGCAGTACTTC

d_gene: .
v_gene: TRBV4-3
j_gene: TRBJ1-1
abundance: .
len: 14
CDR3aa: CASSGRGSRSEAFF
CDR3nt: TGCGCCAGCAGCGGTAGGGGTTCTAGGTCTGAAGCTTTCTTT